Below are 28 T cell receptor beta chains sequenced from a single sample in a study of regulatory T cells in long-lasting Graves disease. Time point specified: newly diagnosed GD, antithyroid drugs for less than 3 months. After RNA was extracted from PBMCs, the TCR library was made from it. Investigators prepared the TCR beta libraries by applying iRepertoire HTBI primers and Arm-PCR of CDR3 regions. One entry per CDR3 protein, called by TCRdb with MiXCR from the multiplex PCR reads. The data show 550,000 to 600,000 distinct CDR3 sequences, roughly 15% seen once. The same data also went into a second study, on T cells in Graves' hyperthyroidism and ophthalmopathy.

The sample here was peripheral blood mononuclear cells (PBMCs), taken at new diagnosis, from a patient treated with antithyroid drugs. The receptor set was obtained from a man aged 18 to 30 with Graves disease.

The V and J genes are TRBV7-9 and TRBJ1-6; TRBD1 matches 11 bases. The CDR3 loop spans 16 amino acids. Germline CDR1 and CDR2: SEHNR and FQNEAQ (reference sequence). Trimming at V came to 5 bases and at J to 8 bases, leaving 8 bases not matched to a gene. The CDR3 nucleotides read TGTGCCAGCAGCCCATGGGACAGGGGGATCGATTCACCCCTCCACTTT. Translating it yields CASSPWDRGIDSPLHF.

As concerns this clonotype: Being one base from a much bigger clone, this may be a read error. The chain recombines TRBV6-2 or TRBV6-3 with TRBJ2-7, with D perhaps matching TRBD1 or TRBD2 (5 bases each). The V and J ends lost 5 bases and 2 bases respectively, with 13 bases between them. The CDR3 consists of 14 residues. Germline V gene data show CDR1 as MNHEY and CDR2 as SVGEGT. The DNA for the CDR3 is TGTGCCAGCAGTGACGGGACGCCAACCTACGAGCAGTACTTC. Translation gives CASSDGTPTYEQYF.

The rearrangement uses TRBV6-5 and TRBJ2-5; D may be TRBD1 (6 bases). The CDR3 contains 14 residues. V lost 0 bases and J 5 bases, leaving 10 bases between the germline ends. Germline assignment: CDR1 MNHEY and CDR2 SVGAGI. The CDR3 region has the DNA TGTGCCAGCAGTTACTCGAACCAGGGGGAGACCCAGTACTTC. Amino acid sequence: CASSYSNQGETQYF.

This clonotype showed up many times. J is TRBJ2-7 and V is TRBV7-9; TRBD1 is a possible D gene (5 bases). With 4 bases removed from V and 7 bases from J, the gap between germline ends came to 8 bases. CDR1 SEHNR and CDR2 FQNEAQ come from the germline V gene (reference sequence). The CDR3 totals 11 residues. CDR3 nucleotides: TGTGCCAGCAGCTCCAGGGAAGAGCAGTACTTC. This translates into CASSSREEQYF.

The rearrangement links TRBV11-2 to TRBJ2-7; tentative D call: TRBD2 (5 bases). Germline values: CDR1 SGHAT, CDR2 FQNNGV. There are 14 residues in the CDR3. V lost 2 bases, J lost 4 bases, and 12 bases lay in between. The DNA for the CDR3 is TGTGCCAGCAGCTTATTGTTAGCGAAGTACGAGCAGTACTTC. Translated, it gives CASSLLLAKYEQYF.

This rearrangement joins TRBV20-1 to TRBJ1-6; tentatively, D is TRBD1 (5 bases). Germline V CDR1 and CDR2: DFQATT, SNEGSKA (reference sequence). The CDR3 has 14 residues. V lost 3 bases and J lost 6, with 12 bases in between. The CDR3 sequence: CSARTAGFNSPLHF. DNA of the CDR3: TGCAGTGCTAGGACGGCAGGGTTTAATTCACCCCTCCACTTT.

This chain uses TRBV28 with TRBJ1-5; possible D gene TRBD1, 5 bases. This CDR3 has 15 residues. Germline V gives CDR1 MDHEN, CDR2 SYDVKM. The V and J ends lost 3 bases and 6 bases respectively, with 15 bases between them. The CDR3 DNA follows: TGTGCCAGCAGTTTTTCAGGGAAGGGGAGTCAGCCCCAGCATTTT. Translating gives CASSFSGKGSQPQHF.

This clonotype came up many times. The gene calls are TRBV4-1 and TRBJ1-1; D is possibly TRBD1 (5 bases). The CDR3 totals 13 residues. The V gene lost 8 bases and the J gene lost 1 base, with 11 bases spanning the gap. Germline V gene sequence: CDR1 MGHRA, CDR2 YSYEKL. CDR3 in DNA: TGCGCCAGCCGCAACACAGGGAACACTGAAGCTTTCTTT. Its protein is CASRNTGNTEAFF.

This clonotype has ten or more counts. V usage is TRBV6-2 or TRBV6-3 and J usage is TRBJ2-1; TRBD2 aligns across 12 bases. The germline V gene has CDR1 MNHEY and CDR2 SVGEGT. Trimming took 3 bases from V and 9 from J; bases not matched to a gene: 6. The CDR3 length is 15 residues. The CDR3 DNA reads TGTGCCAGCAGTTATCGGACTAGCGGGATGGTTGAGCAGTTCTTC. Translating it yields CASSYRTSGMVEQFF.

In its sample, this clonotype was seen a few times. The rearrangement uses TRBV18 and TRBJ2-1, with unresolved D. This CDR3 has 19 residues. In germline, CDR1 is KGHSH, CDR2 LQKENI. The V end was cut by 0 bases, the J end by 9 bases, with 27 bases between. The CDR3 DNA follows: TGTGCCAGCTCACCACCGAAGTGGCGCGCATCTGACCCTTATGGTGAGCAGTTCTTC. Translated, it gives CASSPPKWRASDPYGEQFF. Together with reference TRBV18 and TRBJ2-1, the CDR3 gives the full variable domain: NAGVMQNPRHLVRRRGQEARLRCSPMKGHSHVYWYRQLPEEGLKFMVYLQKENIIDESGMPKERFSAEFPKEGPSILRIQQVVRGDSAAYFCASSPPKWRASDPYGEQFFGPGTRLTVL.

The sample holds many counts of this clonotype. The rearrangement joins TRBV30 to TRBJ1-3, with TRBD1 matching over 8 bases. Germline CDR1 reads GTSNPN; CDR2 reads SVGIG (reference sequence). The CDR3 has 13 amino acids. With 6 bases clipped from V and 1 base from J, the junction kept 2 bases outside the gene matches. The CDR3 DNA sequence: TGTGCCTGCCAGGGGGCGTCTGGAAACACCATATATTTT. It yields the protein CACQGASGNTIYF.

This clonotype was counted a single time. A far more abundant clone sits one base away, making this likely a read error. This chain joins TRBV7-9 and TRBJ2-1, with D possibly being TRBD1 or TRBD2 (5 bases each). The J call may be incorrect, as the DNA end agrees better with TRBJ2-3. The CDR3 runs to 14 residues. CDR1 SEHNR and CDR2 FQNEAQ come from the germline V gene (reference sequence). CDR3 in DNA: TGTGCCAGCAGCTTAAGGGACGGCACAAATACGCAGTATTTT. Protein sequence: CASSLRDGTNTQYF.

V is TRBV4-2 and J is TRBJ1-6, with D unclear. CDR1 and CDR2 from the germline V gene are LGHNA and YNFKEQ. Deletions cut 0 bases from V and 9 bases from J, with 6 bases between. The CDR3 consists of 13 residues. The CDR3 DNA follows: TGTGCCAGCAGCCAAGAGGCGGGTTCACCCCTCCACTTT. It encodes CASSQEAGSPLHF.

This clonotype showed up many times. The chain is built from TRBV6-1 and TRBJ2-5; 12 positions match TRBD2. This CDR3 region has 17 residues. Per the germline V gene, CDR1 is MNHNS and CDR2 is SASEGT. J gave up 2 bases and V 0 bases, and 4 bases lay outside the gene matches. CDR3 residues: CASSEARLAGGQETQYF. The CDR3 DNA follows: TGTGCCAGCAGTGAAGCTCGTCTAGCGGGAGGGCAAGAGACCCAGTACTTC.

This clonotype came up a few times. The rearrangement uses TRBV6-2 or TRBV6-3 and TRBJ1-5; D may be TRBD1 (6 bases). The CDR3 has 15 residues. V lost 2 bases and J 6 bases, leaving 14 bases between the germline ends. Germline CDR1 is MNHEY and CDR2 is SVGEGT. The CDR3 loop reads CASSYGTPSRQPQHF. In DNA form, the CDR3 reads TGTGCCAGCAGTTACGGGACACCCTCGCGTCAGCCCCAGCATTTT.

Many counts were recorded for this clonotype. The rearrangement uses TRBV5-4 and TRBJ1-1, with TRBD1 identical over 7 bases. V gave up 0 bases and J gave up 3 bases; unmatched junction bases: 11. From germline, CDR1 is SGHNT and CDR2 YYREEE (reference sequence). This CDR3 comprises 17 residues. The CDR3 loop reads CASSLAGGRQGDTEAFF. The CDR3 DNA reads as TGTGCCAGCAGCTTGGCCGGGGGGCGACAGGGTGACACTGAAGCTTTCTTT.

The rearrangement joins TRBV11-2 to TRBJ2-1; no clear D gene. Germline assignment: CDR1 SGHAT and CDR2 FQNNGV. This CDR3 region has 16 residues. The V gene lost 3 bases and the J gene lost 3 bases, with 15 bases spanning the gap. CDR3 residues: CASSFVVELLYNEQFF. For the CDR3, the DNA is TGTGCCAGCAGCTTTGTTGTCGAACTCCTCTACAATGAGCAGTTCTTC.

This clonotype came up a few times. The J gene is TRBJ1-5, the V gene TRBV18; 7 bases agree with TRBD1. This CDR3 is built from 15 residues. The J segment lost 2 bases and the V segment lost 3 bases, leaving 4 bases of the junction unmatched. Germline CDR1 KGHSH, CDR2 LQKENI. The CDR3 loop is CASSPTGDGNQPQHF. The CDR3 DNA follows: TGTGCCAGCTCACCTACAGGGGACGGCAATCAGCCCCAGCATTTT.

This clonotype was found a few times. The chain has TRBV30 and TRBJ2-1; 10 nucleotides agree with TRBD2. The ends lost 1 base at V and 8 bases at J; junction bases unmatched: 11. This CDR3 is built from 16 residues. Germline V gene sequence: CDR1 GTSNPN, CDR2 SVGIG (reference sequence). CDR3 coding DNA: TGTGCCTGGAGTGCGAAACTAGCGGGATCGGTCGATGAGCAGTTCTTC. Its translation is CAWSAKLAGSVDEQFF. Full variable domain (rest looked up from reference TRBV30 and TRBJ2-1): SQTIHQWPATLVQPVGSPLSLECTVEGTSNPNLYWYRQAAGRGLQLLFYSVGIGQISSEVPQNLSASRPQDRQFILSSKKLLLSDSGFYLCAWSAKLAGSVDEQFFGPGTRLTVL.

The table lists this clonotype with a few counts. The V gene is TRBV24-1, the J gene TRBJ2-3; D gene uncertain. There are 13 residues in the CDR3. Trimming removed 4 bases at V and 3 bases at J, with 7 bases between. Per germline, CDR1 KGHDR and CDR2 SFDVKD. The CDR3 DNA is TGTGCCACCAGTGACACAAGTACAGATACGCAGTATTTT. Its translation: CATSDTSTDTQYF.

V usage is TRBV19 and J usage is TRBJ1-4; D remains ambiguous. Germline values: CDR1 LNHDA, CDR2 SQIVND (reference sequence). CDR3 length: 11 residues. Trimming stripped 8 bases from V and 8 bases from J, with 9 bases between. The CDR3 loop is CASGRVEKLFF. The DNA for the CDR3 is TGTGCCAGTGGTCGGGTGGAAAAACTGTTTTTT.

V is TRBV11-2 and J is TRBJ2-7, with TRBD1 matching over 7 bases. CDR1 is SGHAT, CDR2 FQNNGV, per germline. The V and J ends lost 4 bases and 6 bases, in that order; junction bases with no gene match: 9. The CDR3 is 14 amino acids. The DNA of the CDR3 is TGTGCCAGCAGCTCGACAGGGTTTGGACCCGAGCAGTACTTC. Its translation: CASSSTGFGPEQYF.

This clonotype was recorded many times. The chain employs TRBV27 and TRBJ2-7; 7 bases are a match to TRBD1. The CDR3 length is 16 residues. Germline assignment: CDR1 MNHEY and CDR2 SMNVEV (reference sequence). The trim removed 4 bases at V and 2 bases at J, leaving 11 bases unmatched. CDR3 bases: TGTGCCAGCAGTTCCCGAGGGGGCGGTCAGACCTACGAGCAGTACTTC. Protein product: CASSSRGGGQTYEQYF.

This clonotype appeared a few times. This could be a read error, since a much larger clone is one nucleotide away. It is likely a read error, because the conserved phenylalanine at the end of the CDR3 is missing. The chain recombines TRBV27 with TRBJ2-7, with 9 bases fitting TRBD2. The ends lost 2 bases at V and 5 bases at J; junction bases unmatched: 7. Germline values: CDR1 MNHEY, CDR2 SMNVEV (reference sequence). The CDR3 runs to 15 residues. Here the CDR3 reads CASSLGGRARNEQYL. CDR3 in DNA: TGTGCCAGCAGTTTAGGCGGGAGGGCCAGGAACGAGCAGTACCTC.

The V gene is TRBV2, the J gene TRBJ1-2; D perhaps matches TRBD1 (5 bases). V shed 6 bases and J shed 3 bases, with 11 bases lying between them. CDR3 length equals 13 residues. The germline CDR1 and CDR2 sequences are SNHLY and FYNNEI. The CDR3 loop reads CASSRDYDYGYTF. CDR3 in DNA: TGTGCCAGCAGCCGGGACTATGACTATGGCTACACCTTC.

There are many counts of this clonotype. The chain recombines TRBV10-2 with TRBJ2-2; D not certain. The CDR3 is 13 residues long. V was clipped by 6 bases and J by 1 base, with 6 bases between them. Germline V lookup: CDR1 WSHSY, CDR2 SAAADI. CDR3 DNA sequence: TGCGCCAGCAGGTCCGGGAACACCGGGGAGCTGTTTTTT. Encoded protein: CASRSGNTGELFF.

In its sample, this clonotype was seen many times. The chain links TRBV16 to TRBJ1-5, with D tentatively TRBD1 (6 bases). The CDR3 is 16 residues long. The ends were cut back, 3 bases at V and 0 bases at J, with 12 bases in the middle. Germline CDR1 KGHSY, CDR2 FQNENV. The CDR3 DNA sequence: TGTGCCAGCAGCCACACCGGGACACCTAGCAATCAGCCCCAGCATTTT. This gives the protein CASSHTGTPSNQPQHF.

This sequence joins TRBV3-1 and TRBJ2-1, with D maybe TRBD1 (6 bases). Per the germline V gene, CDR1 is LGHDT and CDR2 is YNNKEL (reference sequence). V dropped 0 bases and J dropped 1 base, with 19 bases sitting between them. The CDR3 spans 19 residues. CDR3 protein: CASSQDSPSRGDSYNEQFF. In nucleotides, the CDR3 is TGTGCCAGCAGCCAAGATTCCCCTTCCAGGGGAGATTCCTACAATGAGCAGTTCTTC.